The sequence of this TCR beta chain was determined in a study of shared clonotypes between healthy human individuals. Regarding the study as a whole: Clonotype sharing among donors, it was expected, would be affected by sequencing depth. Though the depth was large, rarefaction showed that sorted-subset sequencing was incomplete.

Regarding this clone: Its antigen is undetermined.

Trimming cost V 1 base and J 3 bases; bases outside gene matches: 9. Per the germline V gene, CDR1 is SGHTA and CDR2 is FQGNSA. The CDR3 is made up of 17 amino acids. Execution of the assay was at deep level. Sequencing used immunoSEQ multiplex PCR; TCRdb keeps in-frame clones, though not all of them. This sample has about 2,500,000 clones, with around 90% found just once. The J gene is TRBJ2-1, the V gene TRBV7-2; TRBD1 matches at 7 bases. The origin of this receptor is a man aged 18 to 29 in good health. The sample consisted of naive CD4+ T cells sorted from blood. Regarding subset: CD45RA+ positively selected. CDR3 in DNA: TGTGCCAGCAGCTTAGATGGGTTGGGACAGCTCTACAATGAGCAGTTCTTC. It specifies CASSLDGLGQLYNEQFF.